A single sample is the source of the 2 T cell receptor beta chains below, sequenced in a study of cytomegalovirus exposure and HLA in healthy donors. A multiplex PCR was run with 60 Vbeta primers and 13 Jbeta primers. Using immunoSEQ multiplex PCR, the repertoire was profiled, and TCRdb retains in-frame clones only, with some absent. The sample shows 190,000 or so clones, under 85% of them seen only once. The material sequenced was PBMCs. The receptors derive from a man aged 45-65 years in good health and CMV-seronegative.

This clone was picked up a small number of times. The chain couples TRBV9 to TRBJ2-5; D may be TRBD1 (6 bases). V was shortened by 0 bases and J by 4 bases, with 13 bases between the two germline ends. This CDR3 has 15 residues. Germline-derived CDR1 and CDR2 are SGDLS and YYNGEE. CDR3 protein: CASSVGPGQLETQYF. DNA of the CDR3: TGTGCCAGCAGCGTAGGGCCCGGACAGTTAGAGACCCAGTACTTC. Full variable domain (remainder filled in from reference TRBV9 and TRBJ2-5): DSGVTQTPKHLITATGQRVTLRCSPRSGDLSVYWYQQSLDQGLQFLIQYYNGEERAKGNILERFSAQQFPDLHSELNLSSLELGDSALYFCASSVGPGQLETQYFGPGTRLLVL.

This clone was observed once. The rearrangement joins TRBV9 to TRBJ2-7, with D possibly TRBD2 on 5 matching bases. The CDR3 runs 16 residues. Germline loops: CDR1 SGDLS, CDR2 YYNGEE. The V end lost 3 bases, the J end lost 5 bases, and 21 bases lay between the germline ends. The CDR3 protein is CASSAGLGLKNDEQYF. The CDR3 DNA sequence: TGTGCCAGCAGCGCTGGGCTCGGACTCAAAAACGACGAGCAGTACTTC.